A selection of T cell receptor beta chains follows, all from one sample in a study of CD8 T cells in ankylosing spondylitis. One entry per CDR3 protein results from TCRdb running MiXCR on the 5' RACE reads. The sample consists of 250,000 to 400,000 distinct CDR3 sequences, approximately 10% of them appearing once. The source material was blood, either unsorted or a sorted T cell fraction (not recorded which). These receptors came from a female donor with ankylosing spondylitis or in good health (not recorded which). CDR3s include the opening cysteine and the closing phenylalanine or tryptophan. The D gene is left open where the match is weak. Rows may omit the clone size; those that give it use once, few, many or a size class.

D,size,V,J,DNA,CDR3
TRBD1,many,TRBV2,TRBJ2-1,TGTGCCAGCGGCCGGGACAGGGCTTCGTTCTCCGCCTACAATGAGCAGTTCTTC,CASGRDRASFSAYNEQFF
TRBD2,many,TRBV20-1,TRBJ2-7,TGCAGTGCCTTATCGGGACTAGCCATATACGAGCAGTACTTC,CSALSGLAIYEQYF
TRBD2,NA,TRBV11-1,TRBJ2-1,TGTGCCAGCAGCGATGCGACGGGACTAGCGGAAGGGGAGCATAATGAGCAGTTCTTC,CASSDATGLAEGEHNEQFF
TRBD1,many,TRBV9,TRBJ2-2,TGTGCCAGCAGCGTAGGACAGGGGGCGAGAACCGGGGAGCTGTTTTTT,CASSVGQGARTGELFF
NA,many,TRBV7-8,TRBJ1-1,TGTGCCAGCAGCTTAACCGAGAACACTGAAGCTTTCTTT,CASSLTENTEAFF
TRBD2,few,TRBV7-2,TRBJ2-7,TGTGCCAGCAGCTTAGCAGGGACTAGCGGCTACGAGCAGTACTTC,CASSLAGTSGYEQYF
NA,many,TRBV5-1,TRBJ2-3,TGCGCCAGCAGCTTGGTGGGCGAAATAGATACGCAGTATTTT,CASSLVGEIDTQYF
NA,few,TRBV11-1,TRBJ2-2,TGTGCCAGCAGCTTACACGGCAGGGTCTTCACCGGGGAGCTGTTTTTT,CASSLHGRVFTGELFF
NA,many,TRBV5-1,TRBJ1-4,TGCGCCAGCAGCTTGGGACAGCTTAATGAAAAACTGTTTTTT,CASSLGQLNEKLFF
NA,few,TRBV7-2,TRBJ2-1,TGTGCCAGCAGCTTCGAGGCGACTCAGCGGCAGTTCTTC,CASSFEATQRQFF
NA,NA,TRBV12-3/TRBV12-4,TRBJ2-7,TGTGCCAGCAGGTCAGGAGGCGAGCAGTACTTC,CASRSGGEQYF
NA,few,TRBV7-3,TRBJ2-4,TGTGCCAGCAGCTTAGTCGGGGGAAACATTCAGTACTTC,CASSLVGGNIQYF
NA,NA,TRBV20-1,TRBJ1-6,TGCTGTGCTAGAGATAGCGGGACTAGCTCCTATAATTCACCCCTCCACTTT,CCARDSGTSSYNSPLHF
NA,NA,TRBV6-2/TRBV6-3,TRBJ1-5,TGTGCCACCAGGATTCTAGGGGGCAATCAGCCCCAGCATTTT,CATRILGGNQPQHF
NA,many,TRBV5-1,TRBJ1-1,TGCGCCAGCAGCTCACCTGACAGTACAATCACTGAAGCTTTCTTT,CASSSPDSTITEAFF
NA,NA,TRBV12-3/TRBV12-4,TRBJ2-6,TGTGCCAGCAGTCAACTCTGGAAGACAGCGTTTGACTCTGGGGCCAACGTCCTGACTTTC,CASSQLWKTAFDSGANVLTF
NA,many,TRBV6-2/TRBV6-3,TRBJ1-1,TGTGCCAGCAGATTGGACGGGAACACTGAAGCTTTCTTT,CASRLDGNTEAFF
NA,few,TRBV12-3/TRBV12-4,TRBJ1-5,TGTGCCAGCAGCTGGGGAGAGAATCAGCCCCAGCATTTT,CASSWGENQPQHF
TRBD1,few,TRBV19,TRBJ1-1,TGTGCCAGTAGTGGACAGGCCCCGCGGACTGAAGCTTTCTTT,CASSGQAPRTEAFF
TRBD1,few,TRBV4-3,TRBJ2-7,TGCGCCAGCAGCCAAGGCCCGCCCAGGGGGCTCGATTACGAGCAGTACTTC,CASSQGPPRGLDYEQYF
NA,many,TRBV20-1,TRBJ1-6,TGCAGTGCTAGAGTGGACAGAAATTCACCCCTCCACTTT,CSARVDRNSPLHF
NA,NA,TRBV20-1,TRBJ1-1,TGCAGTGCTCACAGGCACACTGAAGCTTTCTTT,CSAHRHTEAFF
TRBD1,many,TRBV12-3/TRBV12-4,TRBJ1-2,TGTGCCAGCAGTTTCCGTCGAGGGGGCTACTATGGCTACACCTTC,CASSFRRGGYYGYTF
TRBD1,few,TRBV5-1,TRBJ2-7,TGCGCCAGCAGCAAGACCCGGGACAGGCCCAATCGGAGCGAGCAGTACTTC,CASSKTRDRPNRSEQYF
TRBD2,many,TRBV28,TRBJ2-7,TGTGCCAGCAGTTTATTTGGCGGGGGGCAAGGGGGTTACGAGCAGTACTTC,CASSLFGGGQGGYEQYF
TRBD1,many,TRBV6-5,TRBJ2-3,TGTGCCAGCAGTAACACAGGGGGAGTCGTCGCAGATACGCAGTATTTT,CASSNTGGVVADTQYF
NA,NA,TRBV28,TRBJ2-4,TGTGCCAGCAGTCCCCGGTCGGGGCCGGTAGCCAAAAACATTCAGTACTTC,CASSPRSGPVAKNIQYF
TRBD2,NA,TRBV20-1,TRBJ2-2,TGCTGTGCTAGAGATCGGGAGACTAGCGGTACCACCGGGGAGCTGTTTTTT,CCARDRETSGTTGELFF
TRBD2,many,TRBV12-3/TRBV12-4,TRBJ2-1,TGTGCCAGCAGTTTATTCCGGGGGGGAATCTACAATGAGCAGTTCTTC,CASSLFRGGIYNEQFF
NA,few,TRBV20-1,TRBJ2-5,TGCAGTGCCATGGGACACTCACTCCAAGAGACCCAGTACTTC,CSAMGHSLQETQYF
TRBD2,many,TRBV20-1,TRBJ2-1,TGCAGTGCCGACTTTGGTGGGACTAGCGGCCGCAATGAGCAGTTCTTC,CSADFGGTSGRNEQFF
TRBD2,NA,TRBV11-2,TRBJ2-2,TGTGCCAGCAGCTTAGATCGTTCGAGCGGGGGCACCGGGGAGCTGTTTTTT,CASSLDRSSGGTGELFF
NA,many,TRBV20-1,TRBJ2-5,TGCAGTGCTAGATCCCCCACGGGATCGGAGACCCAGTACTTC,CSARSPTGSETQYF
TRBD1,many,TRBV12-3/TRBV12-4,TRBJ1-5,TGTGCCAGCAGTTCCGACAGGGATCGTCAGCCCCAGCATTTT,CASSSDRDRQPQHF